One and the same sample provided the 15 T cell receptor beta chains below, sequenced in a study of early T cells in non-severe SARS-CoV-2 infection. TCRdb itself ran the 5' RACE reads through MiXCR, one entry per CDR3 protein. The sample includes approximately 110,000 distinct CDR3 sequences, under 15% seen only once; the top ten take 20% to 25%. Sequencing was performed on whole blood. The source is an adult who was a healthcare worker with PCR-confirmed SARS-CoV-2 infection or an uninfected control (not recorded which).

This clonotype came up a few times. V and J are TRBV5-1 and TRBJ2-2; TRBD1 or TRBD2 may be the D gene (5 bases each). Germline assignment: CDR1 SGHRS and CDR2 YFSETQ. V shed 4 bases and J shed 4 bases, with 14 bases lying between them. This CDR3 is built from 15 residues. The chain's CDR3 is CASSRDGESTGELFF. The CDR3 region has the DNA TGCGCCAGCAGCCGGGACGGTGAGAGCACCGGGGAGCTGTTTTTT.

The chain has TRBV2 and TRBJ2-5; D remains ambiguous. The V gene's germline CDR1 is SNHLY and CDR2 FYNNEI. The ends were cut back, 1 base at V and 2 bases at J, with 8 bases in the middle. The CDR3 contains 14 residues. CDR3 protein: CASSEGTAQETQYF. CDR3 DNA: TGTGCCAGCAGTGAAGGGACGGCTCAAGAGACCCAGTACTTC.

The V call is TRBV9, the J call TRBJ2-1; maybe TRBD2 (6 bases). Germline-derived CDR1 and CDR2 are SGDLS and YYNGEE. The germline V and J ends were trimmed by 6 bases and 8 bases, with 12 bases remaining between them. This CDR3 contains 12 residues. As DNA, the CDR3 is TGTGCCAGCACCGGAGGAGGGGATGAGCAGTTCTTC. Its translation is CASTGGGDEQFF.

This clonotype has more than one count but fewer than ten. The chain employs TRBV7-6 and TRBJ2-5; 7 bases are shared with TRBD2. J was trimmed by 1 base and V by 1 base; bases with no gene match: 9. Germline V CDR1 and CDR2: SGHVS, FNYEAQ. This CDR3 has 17 residues. The CDR3 region is CASSLEVASGFQETQYF. CDR3 coding DNA: TGTGCCAGCAGCTTAGAAGTGGCTAGCGGATTCCAAGAGACCCAGTACTTC.

This clonotype was observed many times. The chain employs TRBV20-1 and TRBJ1-6; no clear D gene. This CDR3 is 13 amino acids long. V gave up 0 bases and J gave up 4 bases, with 4 bases separating them. The germline V gene has CDR1 DFQATT and CDR2 SNEGSKA (reference sequence). The CDR3 DNA reads TGCAGTGCTAGAGAAGCTTATAATTCACCCCTCCACTTT. It encodes CSAREAYNSPLHF.

This clonotype has a handful of counts. The chain links TRBV14 to TRBJ2-1; D is possibly TRBD2 (5 bases). In germline, CDR1 is SGHDN, CDR2 FVKESK. The V end lost 5 bases, the J end lost 7 bases, and 9 bases lay between the germline ends. The CDR3 contains 12 residues. Written as DNA, the CDR3 is TGTGCCAGCAGCTCGTGGACTAATGAGCAGTTCTTC. Translating it yields CASSSWTNEQFF. Drawing the rest from reference TRBV14 and TRBJ2-1, the complete variable domain is EAGVTQFPSHSVIEKGQTVTLRCDPISGHDNLYWYRRVMGKEIKFLLHFVKESKQDESGMPNNRFLAERTGGTYSTLKVQPAELEDSGVYFCASSSWTNEQFFGPGTRLTVL.

This clonotype was counted ten times or more. The chain joins TRBV5-1 to TRBJ2-3; 11 positions agree with TRBD2. V shed 5 bases and J 6 bases; nucleotides not matched to a gene: 11. Germline V gene data show CDR1 as SGHRS and CDR2 as YFSETQ. The CDR3 consists of 16 residues. The CDR3 bases are TGCGCCAGCAGTCTGTTCCTAGCGGGGGGAGTGGATACGCAGTATTTT. Protein: CASSLFLAGGVDTQYF. The full variable domain, its missing parts supplied by reference TRBV5-1 and TRBJ2-3, is KAGVTQTPRYLIKTRGQQVTLSCSPISGHRSVSWYQQTPGQGLQFLFEYFSETQRNKGNFPGRFSGRQFSNSRSEMNVSTLELGDSALYLCASSLFLAGGVDTQYFGPGTRLTVL.

This clonotype occurred many times. V usage is TRBV4-1 and J usage is TRBJ2-7; 9 nucleotides agree with TRBD1. Per the germline V gene, CDR1 is MGHRA and CDR2 is YSYEKL. The CDR3 is 16 residues long. J lost 2 bases, V lost 3 bases, and 8 bases had no gene match. Written as DNA, the CDR3 is TGCGCCAGCAGCCAGTATCTCGGGACAGGGACCTACGAGCAGTACTTC. This gives the protein CASSQYLGTGTYEQYF.

This clonotype was found a few times. This chain joins TRBV9 and TRBJ1-3; D possibly corresponds to TRBD1 (6 bases). From germline, CDR1 is SGDLS and CDR2 YYNGEE. The V end lost 3 bases, the J end lost 1 base, and 11 bases lay between the germline ends. The CDR3 has 15 amino acids. The CDR3 DNA reads as TGTGCCAGCAGCGCGAGGGACACTTCTGGAAACACCATATATTTT. Protein: CASSARDTSGNTIYF.

J is TRBJ2-3 and V is TRBV7-9; D is uncertain. The CDR3 runs 13 residues. Germline CDR1 SEHNR, CDR2 FQNEAQ (reference sequence). Trimming pared 6 bases from V and 3 bases from J, leaving 10 bases between. The CDR3 DNA sequence: TGTGCCAGCAGAGACGCAGCTACAGATACGCAGTATTTT. Translated, it gives CASRDAATDTQYF. Full variable domain (missing parts from reference TRBV7-9 and TRBJ2-3): DTGVSQNPRHKITKRGQNVTFRCDPISEHNRLYWYRQTLGQGPEFLTYFQNEAQLEKSRLLSDRFSAERPKGSFSTLEIQRTEQGDSAMYLCASRDAATDTQYFGPGTRLTVL.

V usage is TRBV4-2 and J usage is TRBJ1-4; D is unclear. The V and J ends lost 4 bases and 14 bases respectively, with 23 bases between them. Germline CDR1 LGHNA, CDR2 YNFKEQ. The CDR3 is 15 amino acids. CDR3 amino acids: CASSRDLKRDPSLFF. The CDR3 DNA sequence: TGTGCCAGCAGCCGGGATTTAAAGCGGGATCCGAGCCTGTTTTTT.

This chain connects TRBV7-9 to TRBJ1-1; D uncertain. V shed 2 bases and J shed 0 bases, with 4 bases lying between them. From germline, CDR1 is SEHNR and CDR2 FQNEAQ (reference sequence). The CDR3 sequence is 13 residues long. Written as DNA, the CDR3 is TGTGCCAGCAGCTTATCGTTGAACACTGAAGCTTTCTTT. Encoded protein: CASSLSLNTEAFF. Complete variable domain (other parts from reference TRBV7-9 and TRBJ1-1): DTGVSQNPRHKITKRGQNVTFRCDPISEHNRLYWYRQTLGQGPEFLTYFQNEAQLEKSRLLSDRFSAERPKGSFSTLEIQRTEQGDSAMYLCASSLSLNTEAFFGQGTRLTVV.

This clonotype was counted between two and nine times. The chain uses TRBV4-1 and TRBJ1-4, with D tentatively TRBD1 (5 bases). V was trimmed by 0 bases and J by 8 bases, leaving 13 bases between them. This CDR3 comprises 15 residues. Germline loops: CDR1 MGHRA, CDR2 YSYEKL. The CDR3 sequence is CASSQEEGMGEKLFF. CDR3 nucleotides: TGCGCCAGCAGCCAAGAGGAGGGGATGGGCGAAAAACTGTTTTTT.

This sequence joins TRBV3-1 and TRBJ2-3, with no clear D. Germline V gene lookup returns CDR1 LGHDT and CDR2 YNNKEL (reference sequence). This CDR3 spans 12 amino acids. Between the trimmed V and J ends, which lost 4 bases and 8 bases, there was a span of 10 bases. CDR3 coding DNA: TGTGCCAGCAGCCCATCTAGTGGTACGCAGTATTTT. It specifies CASSPSSGTQYF.

Concerning this clonotype: The junction differs from germline at one of its ends, possibly a read error. The chain couples TRBV12-3 or TRBV12-4 to TRBJ2-7; TRBD1 aligns across 8 bases. CDR3 size: 14 residues. Written as DNA, the CDR3 is TGTGCCAGCAGATCCGGGACAGGCCCCTATGAGCAGTGCTTC. Translated: CASRSGTGPYEQCF.